This section outlines one T cell receptor (beta chain) sequence together with its context. The data belong to a study of technical replicates of blood from several donors. TCRdb keeps only in-frame clones here, not all; method: immunoSEQ multiplex PCR. The table shows roughly 87,000 clones, with 91% occurring only once. Material for sequencing was T cells isolated from PBMCs. The sequence was collected from a human donor in good health.

The CDR3 bases are TGTGCCAGCAGCTTAGGGGCCGGAGACACTGAAGCTTTCTTT. Protein: CASSLGAGDTEAFF. The rearrangement links TRBV5-4 to TRBJ1-1, with D perhaps TRBD1 (5 bases). Germline CDR1 SGHNT, CDR2 YYREEE (reference sequence). CDR3 length equals 14 residues. The V end was cut by 2 bases, the J end by 3 bases, with 11 bases between. The variable domain in full, with the rest retrieved from reference TRBV5-4 and TRBJ1-1, is ETGVTQSPTHLIKTRGQQVTLRCSSQSGHNTVSWYQQALGQGPQFIFQYYREEENGRGNFPPRFSGLQFPNYSSELNVNALELDDSALYLCASSLGAGDTEAFFGQGTRLTVV.